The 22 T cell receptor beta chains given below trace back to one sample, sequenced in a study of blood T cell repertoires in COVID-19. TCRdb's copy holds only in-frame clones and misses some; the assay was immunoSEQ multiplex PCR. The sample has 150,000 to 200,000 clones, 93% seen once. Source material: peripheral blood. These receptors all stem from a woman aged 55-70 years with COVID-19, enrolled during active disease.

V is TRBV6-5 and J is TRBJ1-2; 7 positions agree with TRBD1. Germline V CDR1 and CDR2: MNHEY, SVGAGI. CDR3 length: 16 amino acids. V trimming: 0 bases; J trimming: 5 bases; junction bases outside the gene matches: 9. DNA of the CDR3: TGTGCCAGCAGTTACTCGGGGACAGCCTCGGGATATGGCTACACCTTC. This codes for CASSYSGTASGYGYTF.

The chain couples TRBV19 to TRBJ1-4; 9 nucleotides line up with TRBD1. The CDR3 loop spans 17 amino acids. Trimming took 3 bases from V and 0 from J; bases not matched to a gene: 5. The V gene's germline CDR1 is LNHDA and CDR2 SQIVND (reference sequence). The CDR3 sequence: CASSMGQGFATNEKLFF. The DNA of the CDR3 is TGTGCCAGTAGTATGGGACAGGGCTTTGCAACTAATGAAAAACTGTTTTTT.

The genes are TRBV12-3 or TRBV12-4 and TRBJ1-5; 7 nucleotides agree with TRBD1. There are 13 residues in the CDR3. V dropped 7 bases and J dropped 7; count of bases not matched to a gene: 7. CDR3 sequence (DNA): TGTGCCAGCAATCAGGGGGGACGACAGCCCCAGCATTTT. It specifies CASNQGGRQPQHF.

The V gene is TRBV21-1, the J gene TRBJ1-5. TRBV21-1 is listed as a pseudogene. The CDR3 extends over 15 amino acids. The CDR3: CASSKGVGRGQPQHF. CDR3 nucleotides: TGTGCCAGCAGCAAAGGGGTAGGGAGAGGTCAGCCCCAGCATTTT.

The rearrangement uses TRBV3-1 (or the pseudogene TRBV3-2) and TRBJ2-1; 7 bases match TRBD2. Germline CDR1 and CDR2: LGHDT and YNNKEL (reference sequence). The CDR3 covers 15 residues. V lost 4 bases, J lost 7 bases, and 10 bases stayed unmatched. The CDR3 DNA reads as TGTGCCAGCAGCCTCTTAGCGGGTATGGGAAATGAGCAGTTCTTC. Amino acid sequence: CASSLLAGMGNEQFF.

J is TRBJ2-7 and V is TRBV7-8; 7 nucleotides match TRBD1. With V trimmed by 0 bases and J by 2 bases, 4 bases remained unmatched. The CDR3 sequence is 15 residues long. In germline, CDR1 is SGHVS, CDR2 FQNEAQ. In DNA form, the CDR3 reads TGTGCCAGCAGCTTAGCATTTAGGGGGCCCTACGAGCAGTACTTC. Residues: CASSLAFRGPYEQYF.

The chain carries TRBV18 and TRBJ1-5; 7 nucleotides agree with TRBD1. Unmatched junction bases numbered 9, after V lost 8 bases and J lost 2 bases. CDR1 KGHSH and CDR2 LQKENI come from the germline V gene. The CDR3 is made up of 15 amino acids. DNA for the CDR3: TGTGCCAGCAACCTGAGGGGGCCGGGCAATCAGCCCCAGCATTTT. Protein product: CASNLRGPGNQPQHF.

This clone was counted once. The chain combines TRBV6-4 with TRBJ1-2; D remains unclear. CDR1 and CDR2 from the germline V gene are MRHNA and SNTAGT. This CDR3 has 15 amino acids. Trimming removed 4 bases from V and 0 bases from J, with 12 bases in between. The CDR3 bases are TGTGCCAGCAGTGTACACCCCAATTCTAACTATGGCTACACCTTC. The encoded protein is CASSVHPNSNYGYTF.

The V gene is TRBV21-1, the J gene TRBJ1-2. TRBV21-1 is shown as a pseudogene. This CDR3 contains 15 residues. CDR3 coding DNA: TGTGCCAGCAGCAAAGAGTTATCTACGATTTATGGCTACACCTTC. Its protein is CASSKELSTIYGYTF.

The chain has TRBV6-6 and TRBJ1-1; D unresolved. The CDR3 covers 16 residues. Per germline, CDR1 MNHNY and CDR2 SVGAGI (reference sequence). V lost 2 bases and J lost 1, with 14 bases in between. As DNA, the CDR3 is TGTGCCAGCAGTTACCCCCCCGGGTACGCGAACACTGAAGCTTTCTTT. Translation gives CASSYPPGYANTEAFF.

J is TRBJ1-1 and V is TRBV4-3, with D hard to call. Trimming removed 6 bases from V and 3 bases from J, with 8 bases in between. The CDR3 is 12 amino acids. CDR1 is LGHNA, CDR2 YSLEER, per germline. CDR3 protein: CASREGDTEAFF. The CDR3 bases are TGCGCCAGCAGGGAGGGTGACACTGAAGCTTTCTTT.

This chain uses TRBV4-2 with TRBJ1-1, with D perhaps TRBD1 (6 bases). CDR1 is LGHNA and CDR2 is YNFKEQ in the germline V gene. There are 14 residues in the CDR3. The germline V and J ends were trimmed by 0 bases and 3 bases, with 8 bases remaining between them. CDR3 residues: CASSQEAGDTEAFF. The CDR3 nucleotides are TGTGCCAGCAGCCAAGAGGCAGGGGACACTGAAGCTTTCTTT.

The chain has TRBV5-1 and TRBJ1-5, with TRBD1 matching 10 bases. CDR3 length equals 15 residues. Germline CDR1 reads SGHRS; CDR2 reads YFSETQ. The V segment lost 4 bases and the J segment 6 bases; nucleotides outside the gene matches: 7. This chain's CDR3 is CASSSGTGDGQPQHF. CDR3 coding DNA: TGCGCCAGCAGCAGTGGGACAGGGGATGGTCAGCCCCAGCATTTT.

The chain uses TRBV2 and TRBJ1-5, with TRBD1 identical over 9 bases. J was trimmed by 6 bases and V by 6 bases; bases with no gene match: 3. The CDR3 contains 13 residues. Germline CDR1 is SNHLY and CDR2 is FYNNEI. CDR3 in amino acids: CASRGTGSQPQHF. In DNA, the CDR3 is TGTGCCAGCAGAGGGACAGGGAGTCAGCCCCAGCATTTT. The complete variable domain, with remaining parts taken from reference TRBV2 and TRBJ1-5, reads EPEVTQTPSHQVTQMGQEVILRCVPISNHLYFYWYRQILGQKVEFLVSFYNNEISEKSEIFDDQFSVERPDGSNFTLKIRSTKLEDSAMYFCASRGTGSQPQHFGDGTRLSIL.

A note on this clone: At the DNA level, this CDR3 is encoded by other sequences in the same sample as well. The CDR3 is CASSRRVGNTEAFF. CDR3 coding DNA: TGTGCCAGCAGTCGCAGGGTGGGGAACACTGAAGCTTTCTTT. This rearrangement joins TRBV6-2 or TRBV6-3 to TRBJ1-1, with D possibly matching TRBD1 (5 bases). The CDR3 loop spans 14 amino acids. CDR1 is MNHEY, CDR2 SVGEGT, per germline. V was cut by 5 bases and J by 1 base, with 11 bases left in between.

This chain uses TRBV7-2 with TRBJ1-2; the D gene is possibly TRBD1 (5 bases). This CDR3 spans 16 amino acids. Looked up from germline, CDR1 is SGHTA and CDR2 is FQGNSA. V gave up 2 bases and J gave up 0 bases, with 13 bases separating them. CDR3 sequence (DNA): TGTGCCAGCAGCTTAAATGTGGGGCGATCTAACTATGGCTACACCTTC. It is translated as CASSLNVGRSNYGYTF.

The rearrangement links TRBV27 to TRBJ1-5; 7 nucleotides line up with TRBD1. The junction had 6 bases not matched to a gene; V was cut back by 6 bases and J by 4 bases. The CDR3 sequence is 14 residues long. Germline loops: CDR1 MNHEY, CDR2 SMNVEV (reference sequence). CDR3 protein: CASSFRGENQPQHF. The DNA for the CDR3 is TGTGCCAGCAGCTTCAGGGGGGAAAATCAGCCCCAGCATTTT.

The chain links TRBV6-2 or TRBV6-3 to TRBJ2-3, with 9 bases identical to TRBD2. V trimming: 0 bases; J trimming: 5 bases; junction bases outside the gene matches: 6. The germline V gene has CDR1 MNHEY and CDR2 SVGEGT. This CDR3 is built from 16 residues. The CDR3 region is CASSYSGGGARDTQYF. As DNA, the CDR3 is TGTGCCAGCAGTTACTCGGGCGGGGGGGCTAGAGATACGCAGTATTTT.

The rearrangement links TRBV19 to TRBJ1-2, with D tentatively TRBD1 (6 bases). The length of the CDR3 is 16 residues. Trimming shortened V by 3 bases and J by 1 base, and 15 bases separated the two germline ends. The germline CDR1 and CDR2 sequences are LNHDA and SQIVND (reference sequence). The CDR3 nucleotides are TGTGCCAGTAGTATCGGCCTTGGACAGAATAACTATGGCTACACCTTC. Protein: CASSIGLGQNNYGYTF.

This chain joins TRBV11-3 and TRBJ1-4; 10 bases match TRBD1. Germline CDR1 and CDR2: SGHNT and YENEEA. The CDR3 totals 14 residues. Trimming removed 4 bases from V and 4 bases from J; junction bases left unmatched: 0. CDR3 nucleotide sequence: TGTGCCAGCAGCTGGACAGGGGGTAATGAAAAACTGTTTTTT. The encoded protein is CASSWTGGNEKLFF.

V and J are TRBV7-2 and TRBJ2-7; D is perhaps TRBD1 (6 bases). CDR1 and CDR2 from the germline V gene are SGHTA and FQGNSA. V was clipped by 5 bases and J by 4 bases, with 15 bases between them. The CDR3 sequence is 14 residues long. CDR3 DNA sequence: TGTGCCAGCAGCCCCCCCACAGGGACGTACGAGCAGTACTTC. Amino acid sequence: CASSPPTGTYEQYF.

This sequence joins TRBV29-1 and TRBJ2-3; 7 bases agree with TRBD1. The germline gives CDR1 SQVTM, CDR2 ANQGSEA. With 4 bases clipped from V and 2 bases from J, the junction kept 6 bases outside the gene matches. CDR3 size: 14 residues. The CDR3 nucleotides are TGCAGCGTTGCTCCGGGACAGTCCACAGATACGCAGTATTTT. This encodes CSVAPGQSTDTQYF.